The clone carrying this T cell receptor beta chain was observed at least ten times. This sample is drawn from a study of T cells of healthy individuals. TCRdb re-called the 5' RACE reads with MiXCR, one entry per CDR3 protein. Among 40,000 to 60,000 distinct CDR3 sequences listed, about 15% were seen once. The V and J ends lost 1 base and 7 bases respectively, with 14 bases between them. This CDR3 contains 14 residues. Germline loops: CDR1 DFQATT, CDR2 SNEGSKA (reference sequence). The receptor was isolated from a human donor in good health. The chain joins TRBV20-1 to TRBJ2-1; TRBD2 is a possible D gene (6 bases). CDR3 in DNA: TGCAGTGCTAGAGCGGTGGGCGCGGGAAATGAGCAGTTCTTC. Encoded protein: CSARAVGAGNEQFF.